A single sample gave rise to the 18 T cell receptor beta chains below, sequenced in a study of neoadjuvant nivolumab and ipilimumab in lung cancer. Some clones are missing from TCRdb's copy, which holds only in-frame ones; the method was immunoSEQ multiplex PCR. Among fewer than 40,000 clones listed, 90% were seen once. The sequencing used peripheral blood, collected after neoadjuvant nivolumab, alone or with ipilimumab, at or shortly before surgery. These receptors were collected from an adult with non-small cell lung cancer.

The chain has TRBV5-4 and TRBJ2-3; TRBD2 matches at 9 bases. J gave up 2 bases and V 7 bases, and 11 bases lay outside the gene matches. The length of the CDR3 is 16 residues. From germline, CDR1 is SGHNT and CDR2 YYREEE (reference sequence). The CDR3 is CASAPPGGGVTDTQYF. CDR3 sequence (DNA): TGTGCCAGCGCTCCTCCGGGCGGGGGGGTCACAGATACGCAGTATTTT. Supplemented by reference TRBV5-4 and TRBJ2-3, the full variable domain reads ETGVTQSPTHLIKTRGQQVTLRCSSQSGHNTVSWYQQALGQGPQFIFQYYREEENGRGNFPPRFSGLQFPNYSSELNVNALELDDSALYLCASAPPGGGVTDTQYFGPGTRLTVL.

CDR3 residues: CASSLGGGASNQPQHF. In DNA, the CDR3 is TGCGCCAGCAGCCTGGGTGGGGGGGCGAGCAATCAGCCCCAGCATTTT. V gene TRBV5-1 combines with J gene TRBJ1-5; TRBD1 might be the D (6 bases). Trimming shortened V by 4 bases and J by 1 base, and 15 bases separated the two germline ends. The length of the CDR3 is 16 residues. From germline, CDR1 is SGHRS and CDR2 YFSETQ.

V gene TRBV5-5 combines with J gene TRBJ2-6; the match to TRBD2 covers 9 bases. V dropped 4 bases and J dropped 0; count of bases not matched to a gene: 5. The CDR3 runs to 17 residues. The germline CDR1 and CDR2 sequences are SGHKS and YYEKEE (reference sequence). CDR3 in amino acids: CASSLSGGNSGANVLTF. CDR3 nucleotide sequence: TGTGCCAGCAGCCTTAGCGGGGGTAACTCTGGGGCCAACGTCCTGACTTTC.

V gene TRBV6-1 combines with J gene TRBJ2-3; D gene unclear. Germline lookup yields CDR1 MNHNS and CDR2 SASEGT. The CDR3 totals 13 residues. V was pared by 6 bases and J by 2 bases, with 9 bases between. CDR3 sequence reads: CASSSHLTDTQYF. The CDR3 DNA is TGTGCCAGCAGCTCACACCTCACAGATACGCAGTATTTT.

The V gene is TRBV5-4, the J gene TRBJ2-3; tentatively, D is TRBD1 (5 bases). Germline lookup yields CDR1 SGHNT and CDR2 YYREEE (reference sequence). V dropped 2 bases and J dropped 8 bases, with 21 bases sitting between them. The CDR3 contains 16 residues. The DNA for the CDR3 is TGTGCCAGCAGCTTCCCCGACGGGCTGGGGCTTGGTACGCAGTATTTT. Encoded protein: CASSFPDGLGLGTQYF.

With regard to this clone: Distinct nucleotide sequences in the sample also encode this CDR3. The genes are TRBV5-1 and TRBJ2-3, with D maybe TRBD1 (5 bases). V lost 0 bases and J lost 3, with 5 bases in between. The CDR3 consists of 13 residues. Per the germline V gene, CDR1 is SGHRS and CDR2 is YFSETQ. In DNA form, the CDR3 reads TGCGCCAGCAGCTTGGCAGGGACAGATACGCAGTATTTT. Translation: CASSLAGTDTQYF.

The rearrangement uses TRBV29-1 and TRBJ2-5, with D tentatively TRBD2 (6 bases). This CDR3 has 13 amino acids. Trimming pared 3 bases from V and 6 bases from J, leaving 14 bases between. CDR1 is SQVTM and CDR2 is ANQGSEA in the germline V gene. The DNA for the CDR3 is TGCAGCGTTGAGCCGCCCGGGAGAAAGACCCAGTACTTC. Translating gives CSVEPPGRKTQYF.

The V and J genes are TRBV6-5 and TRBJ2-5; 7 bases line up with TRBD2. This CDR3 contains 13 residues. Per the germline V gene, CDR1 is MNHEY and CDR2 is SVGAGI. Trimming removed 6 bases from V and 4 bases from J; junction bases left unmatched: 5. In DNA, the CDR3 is TGTGCCAGCAGCCCGGGACTAAGAGAGACCCAGTACTTC. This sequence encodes CASSPGLRETQYF.

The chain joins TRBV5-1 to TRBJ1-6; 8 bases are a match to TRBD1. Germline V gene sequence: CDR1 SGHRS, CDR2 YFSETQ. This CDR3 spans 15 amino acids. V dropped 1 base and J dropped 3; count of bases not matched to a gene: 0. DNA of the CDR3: TGCGCCAGCAGCTTGACAGGGGGCTATAATTCACCCCTCCACTTT. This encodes CASSLTGGYNSPLHF.

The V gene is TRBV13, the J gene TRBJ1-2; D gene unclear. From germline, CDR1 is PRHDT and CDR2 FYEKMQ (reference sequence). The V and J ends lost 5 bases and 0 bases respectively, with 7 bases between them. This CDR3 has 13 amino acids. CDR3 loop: CASSRRSNYGYTF. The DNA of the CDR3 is TGTGCCAGCAGCCGAAGATCTAACTATGGCTACACCTTC.

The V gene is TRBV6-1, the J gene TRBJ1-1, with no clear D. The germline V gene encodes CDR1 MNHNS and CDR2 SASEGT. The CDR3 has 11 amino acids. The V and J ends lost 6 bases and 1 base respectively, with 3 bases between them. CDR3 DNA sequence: TGTGCCAGCAGGGGGAACACTGAAGCTTTCTTT. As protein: CASRGNTEAFF.

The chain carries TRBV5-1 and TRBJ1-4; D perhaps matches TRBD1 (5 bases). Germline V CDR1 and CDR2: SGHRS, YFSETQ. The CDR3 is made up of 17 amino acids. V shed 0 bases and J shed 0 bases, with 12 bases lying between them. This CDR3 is CASSLGQTSATNEKLFF. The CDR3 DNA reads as TGCGCCAGCAGCTTGGGACAGACATCCGCAACTAATGAAAAACTGTTTTTT.

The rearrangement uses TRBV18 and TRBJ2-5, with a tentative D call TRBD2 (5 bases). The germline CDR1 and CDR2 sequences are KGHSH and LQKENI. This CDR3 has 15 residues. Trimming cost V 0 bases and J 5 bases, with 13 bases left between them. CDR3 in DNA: TGTGCCAGCTCACCACCGTCGGGAACACGGGAGACCCAGTACTTC. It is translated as CASSPPSGTRETQYF.

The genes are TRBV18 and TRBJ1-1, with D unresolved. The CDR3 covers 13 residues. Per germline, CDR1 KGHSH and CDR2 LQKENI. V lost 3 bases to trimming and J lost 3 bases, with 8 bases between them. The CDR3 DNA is TGTGCCAGCTCACCCGACCTCGACACTGAAGCTTTCTTT. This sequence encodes CASSPDLDTEAFF.

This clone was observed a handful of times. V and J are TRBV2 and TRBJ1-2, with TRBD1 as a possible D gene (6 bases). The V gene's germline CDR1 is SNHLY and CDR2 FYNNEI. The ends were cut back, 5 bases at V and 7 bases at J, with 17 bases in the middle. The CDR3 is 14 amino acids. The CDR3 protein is CASSSRDTSGGYTF. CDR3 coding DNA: TGTGCCAGCAGTAGCCGGGACACTTCGGGTGGCTACACCTTC. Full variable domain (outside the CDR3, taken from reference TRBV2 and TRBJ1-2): EPEVTQTPSHQVTQMGQEVILRCVPISNHLYFYWYRQILGQKVEFLVSFYNNEISEKSEIFDDQFSVERPDGSNFTLKIRSTKLEDSAMYFCASSSRDTSGGYTFGSGTRLTVV.

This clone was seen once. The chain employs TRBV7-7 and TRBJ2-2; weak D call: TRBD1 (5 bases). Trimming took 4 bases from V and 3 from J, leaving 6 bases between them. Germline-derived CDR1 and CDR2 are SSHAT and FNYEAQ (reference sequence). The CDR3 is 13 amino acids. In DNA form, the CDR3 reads TGTGCCAGCAGCTCGACAGACACCGGGGAGCTGTTTTTT. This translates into CASSSTDTGELFF.

CDR3 region: CASSPGGRTGELFF. The CDR3 DNA reads TGCGCCAGCAGTCCCGGGGGTCGCACCGGGGAGCTGTTTTTT. This chain joins TRBV5-1 and TRBJ2-2; TRBD2 is a possible D gene (6 bases). The CDR3 has 14 amino acids. CDR1 is SGHRS, CDR2 YFSETQ, per germline. V gave up 5 bases and J gave up 4 bases, with 12 bases separating them. The complete variable domain, with remaining parts taken from reference TRBV5-1 and TRBJ2-2, reads KAGVTQTPRYLIKTRGQQVTLSCSPISGHRSVSWYQQTPGQGLQFLFEYFSETQRNKGNFPGRFSGRQFSNSRSEMNVSTLELGDSALYLCASSPGGRTGELFFGEGSRLTVL.

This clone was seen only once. DNA for the CDR3: TGTGCCAGCAGCCCCGACCGGTTCTCTGGAAACACCATATATTTT. It translates to CASSPDRFSGNTIYF. V usage is TRBV11-1 and J usage is TRBJ1-3; D remains ambiguous. Trimming pared 5 bases from V and 0 bases from J, leaving 11 bases between. Germline V gene lookup returns CDR1 SGHAT and CDR2 FQDESV (reference sequence). The CDR3 sequence is 15 residues long.